This paragraph covers one TCR beta chain sequence. MiXCR was run by TCRdb on the 5' RACE reads, yielding one entry per CDR3 protein. The data show about 60,000 distinct CDR3 sequences, with around 13% seen just once and 4% to 4.5% held by the top ten. This entry belongs to a study of early T cells in non-severe SARS-CoV-2 infection. Trimming cost V 6 bases and J 4 bases; bases outside gene matches: 4. CDR3 length: 14 amino acids. The chain employs TRBV12-3 or TRBV12-4 and TRBJ1-5; the match to TRBD1 covers 9 bases. This receptor was taken from an adult who was a healthcare worker with PCR-confirmed SARS-CoV-2 infection or an uninfected control (not recorded which). Sequences were obtained from whole blood. CDR3 nucleotide sequence: TGTGCCAGCAGACCCGGGACAGGGAATCAGCCCCAGCATTTT. It codes for CASRPGTGNQPQHF.